This entry describes one T cell receptor beta chain. This specimen belongs to a study of cytomegalovirus exposure and HLA in healthy donors. Overall study context: Ancestry clustering placed about 80% of some 400 genotyped donors in the Caucasian-associated cluster.

With 60 Vbeta and 13 Jbeta primers, the PCR was carried out. Here immunoSEQ multiplex PCR was the method, and the copy in TCRdb shows in-frame clones only, minus some. Of about 97,000 clones in the sample, around 85% were seen once. Trimming took 4 bases from V and 3 from J; bases not matched to a gene: 5. This CDR3 has 15 amino acids. Germline V gene lookup returns CDR1 ENHRY and CDR2 SYGVKD. This clonotype originated in a man aged 25 to 40 in good health and CMV-seronegative. V usage is TRBV10-3 and J usage is TRBJ2-7; 11 bases line up with TRBD1. The sample consisted of PBMCs. The CDR3 DNA reads as TGTGCCATCAGTGGCCGGGACAGGGGGATCTACGAGCAGTACTTC. Protein sequence: CAISGRDRGIYEQYF.